These 7 T cell receptor beta chains share one sample of origin, sequenced in a study of cytomegalovirus exposure and HLA in healthy donors. Primers for the PCR totalled 60 Vbeta and 13 Jbeta. Sequencing used immunoSEQ multiplex PCR; TCRdb keeps in-frame clones, though not all of them. Of roughly 100,000 clones in the sample, around 75% were seen once. Material: PBMCs. These receptors were collected from a man in his thirties or forties in good health and CMV-seropositive.

J is TRBJ2-7 and V is TRBV25-1; 7 positions agree with TRBD2. The J segment lost 1 base and the V segment lost 8 bases, leaving 2 bases of the junction unmatched. Germline-derived CDR1 and CDR2 are MGHDK and SYGVNS. The CDR3 spans 12 residues. CDR3 DNA sequence: TGTGCCAGCGGGGGAGGGTCCTACGAGCAGTACTTC. It encodes CASGGGSYEQYF.

The gene calls are TRBV15 and TRBJ2-6; D is undetermined. The germline V gene has CDR1 LNHNV and CDR2 YYDKDF (reference sequence). Trimming removed 0 bases from V and 2 bases from J, with 8 bases in between. There are 16 residues in the CDR3. The CDR3 loop reads CATSRDRPPGANVLTF. CDR3 in DNA: TGTGCCACCAGCAGAGACAGGCCCCCTGGGGCCAACGTCCTGACTTTC.

This clone was detected only once. CDR3 DNA sequence: TGTGCCAGTAGAAACCCCCTCGACAGGGACTATGGCTACACCTTC. Translated, it gives CASRNPLDRDYGYTF. This rearrangement joins TRBV19 to TRBJ1-2; 7 bases align to TRBD1. Unmatched junction bases numbered 10, after V lost 6 bases and J lost 3 bases. The CDR3 extends over 15 amino acids. Germline CDR1 is LNHDA and CDR2 is SQIVND (reference sequence).

CDR3 amino acids: CASSPYRDYYGYTF. The CDR3 nucleotides are TGTGCCAGCAGCCCTTACAGGGATTATTATGGCTACACCTTC. The rearrangement joins TRBV11-2 to TRBJ1-2; TRBD1 is a possible D gene (6 bases). The germline V gene encodes CDR1 SGHAT and CDR2 FQNNGV. CDR3 length: 14 amino acids. V lost 5 bases, J lost 5 bases, and 15 bases lay in between.

This chain joins TRBV5-1 and TRBJ2-5; 7 bases are shared with TRBD1. Trimming at V came to 3 bases and at J to 2 bases, leaving 13 bases not matched to a gene. CDR1 is SGHRS, CDR2 YFSETQ, per germline. CDR3 length: 17 residues. The CDR3 coding sequence is TGCGCCAGCAGCTCCTCGGTTGGAGACAGGGTTCAAGAGACCCAGTACTTC. Translated, it gives CASSSSVGDRVQETQYF.

The chain has TRBV19 and TRBJ1-4, with 11 positions matching TRBD1. The CDR3 totals 15 residues. In germline, CDR1 is LNHDA, CDR2 SQIVND (reference sequence). Trimming cost V 5 bases and J 4 bases; bases outside gene matches: 3. DNA for the CDR3: TGTGCCAGTAGTGCGGGACAGGGGGTTAATGAAAAACTGTTTTTT. This encodes CASSAGQGVNEKLFF.

The V gene is TRBV5-5, the J gene TRBJ1-6; D is perhaps TRBD1 (6 bases). Germline values: CDR1 SGHKS, CDR2 YYEKEE (reference sequence). This CDR3 region has 15 residues. With 0 bases removed from V and 9 bases from J, the gap between germline ends came to 13 bases. The DNA of the CDR3 is TGTGCCAGCAGCTTGGATCCAGGGGTGGGTTCACCCCTCCACTTT. Its translation: CASSLDPGVGSPLHF.